A single TCR beta chain is shown here with its context. Its cognate antigen has yet to be identified. Per-base quality was not reported, and no clone a single base away is much larger than it. The data were taken from a study of Siglec-9 on CD8 T cells in melanoma (dated by TCRdb to the late 2010s). About the investigation overall: The study examined the expression of Siglec-9 on CD8+ T cells and how Siglec-9 regulates T cells within the melanoma tumor microenvironment.

What the work shows at the level of the full study, not this receptor alone: According to the report, an effector memory CD8+ T-cell subset that seemed to build up inside melanoma tumors was both marked and regulated by Siglec-9.

The library came from the immunoSEQ multiplex PCR assay. This immuneACCESS table, as held by TCRdb, lists in-frame sequences with V and J called but not all clones. Of the missing ones, under half trace to an unresolved V gene in checked studies; the others have no known cause. The sample table lists 30,000 to 45,000 clones, about four fifths of them with a count of one. Approximately 1.8% of the sample is held by the ten biggest clonotypes. The CDR3 has 14 amino acids, counting the end cysteine and phenylalanine. CDR3 DNA is the only sequence kept; it has 42 bases, read in frame from the first base. V is cut back by 7 bases and J by 12 bases, with 18 bases in the junction unmatched. The germline V gene provides CDR1 SNHLY and CDR2 FYNNEI.

The rearranged chain carries TRBV2 and TRBJ2-7; 7 bases in the middle match TRBD1. The sample was Siglec-9- CD8+ T cells sorted from blood. What the cell subset or site label conveys for this sample: CD8 T cells lacking Siglec-9. The TCR was taken from a human donor in good health. The CDR3 region has the sequence CASTRLEDRSPPYF. The sequenced DNA is TGTGCCAGCACCCGTCTAGAGGACAGGTCTCCACCGTACTTC.